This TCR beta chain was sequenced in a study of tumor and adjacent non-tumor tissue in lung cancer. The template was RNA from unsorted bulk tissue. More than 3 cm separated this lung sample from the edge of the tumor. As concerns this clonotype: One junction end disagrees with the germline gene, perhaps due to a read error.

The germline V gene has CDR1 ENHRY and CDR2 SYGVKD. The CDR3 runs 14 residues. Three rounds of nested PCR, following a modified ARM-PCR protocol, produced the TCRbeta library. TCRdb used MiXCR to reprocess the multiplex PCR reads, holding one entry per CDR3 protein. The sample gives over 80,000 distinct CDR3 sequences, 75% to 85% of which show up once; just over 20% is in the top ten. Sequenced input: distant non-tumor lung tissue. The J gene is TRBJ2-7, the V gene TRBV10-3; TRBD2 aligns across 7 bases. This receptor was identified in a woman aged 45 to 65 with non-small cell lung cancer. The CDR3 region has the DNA TGTGCTATCAGTGAGGGGACTAACATCTACGAGCACTACTTC. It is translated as CAISEGTNIYEHYF.